This T cell receptor (beta chain) was profiled in a study of blood T cell repertoires in COVID-19. At the level of the study: Samples taken during acute and convalescent COVID-19 were collected in the United States, Italy and Spain. T cells, B-cell-depleted T cells, or PBMCs provided the cDNA or gDNA that served as material.

Those enrolled in Seattle joined during active infection and were followed longitudinally afterward. In the authors' methods: Amplifying reference gene primers gave estimates of nucleated cell counts. The table came from immunoSEQ multiplex PCR; TCRdb's copy has only in-frame clones and leaves some out. D and trimming were read from the DNA, whereas the V and J calls and clone size are those reported in that table. The data contain about 410,000 clones, over 75% of them seen just once; the ten biggest clones take up around 1.5%. Germline loops: CDR1 KGHSH, CDR2 LQKENI. This CDR3 has 12 amino acids. Trimming removed 3 bases at V and 4 bases at J, with 6 bases between.

This sequence originates from a woman aged 35 to 49 with COVID-19, enrolled during active disease. The chain links TRBV18 to TRBJ1-2, with D unresolved. Sequences were obtained from peripheral blood. The CDR3 nucleotides are TGTGCCAGCTCACCTAGCGTCTATGGCTACACCTTC. This encodes CASSPSVYGYTF.